A single sample is the source of the 4 T cell receptor beta chains below, sequenced in a study of T cell responses to AZD1222 COVID-19 vaccine. Generated by immunoSEQ multiplex PCR, the TCRdb table keeps only in-frame clones and is missing some. Of about 29,000 clones listed, over 90% are singletons. Sequenced here: peripheral blood, sampled on day 0 of AZD1222 vaccination. The source is an adult in good health.

The chain carries TRBV4-2 and TRBJ2-3; D may match TRBD1 or TRBD2 (5 bases each). The germline V gene encodes CDR1 LGHNA and CDR2 YNFKEQ. V shed 1 base and J shed 1 base, with 18 bases lying between them. This CDR3 is built from 18 residues. The CDR3 DNA is TGTGCCAGCAGCCAAGCCGGCCCGGGGACCCCCGGCACAGATACGCAGTATTTT. This encodes CASSQAGPGTPGTDTQYF.

The chain has TRBV6-4 and TRBJ1-5; no definite D call. The germline V gene encodes CDR1 MRHNA and CDR2 SNTAGT. Trimming left V 6 bases short and J 2 bases short, with 14 bases between. This CDR3 spans 15 amino acids. This chain's CDR3 is CASSPDGYGNQPQHF. The CDR3 DNA follows: TGTGCCAGCAGCCCTGATGGGTACGGCAATCAGCCCCAGCATTTT.

The rearrangement links TRBV6-5 to TRBJ1-5; possible D gene TRBD1, 6 bases. Per germline, CDR1 MNHEY and CDR2 SVGAGI. The CDR3 has 14 amino acids. Trimming took 6 bases from V and 3 from J, leaving 12 bases between them. CDR3 sequence: CASSPRGINQPQHF. The CDR3 DNA is TGTGCCAGCAGCCCCAGGGGTATCAATCAGCCCCAGCATTTT.

The chain has TRBV5-6 and TRBJ2-7, with 7 bases that match TRBD1. The CDR3 runs 14 residues. J gave up 3 bases and V 2 bases, and 5 bases lay outside the gene matches. CDR1 is SGHDT, CDR2 YYEEEE, per germline. As DNA, the CDR3 is TGTGCCAGCAGCTTACTGGACAGGCACTACGAGCAGTACTTC. Its translation is CASSLLDRHYEQYF.